Listed here are 11 T cell receptor beta chains from one sample, sequenced in a study of CD8+ T cells in alopecia areata listed by TCRdb under 2018. The treatment or condition label, read with the paper, signifies: oral pan-JAK inhibitor, 5-10 mg twice daily. Library construction relied on the immunoSEQ multiplex PCR assay. For TCR sequencing, RNA was extracted from every sample and reverse transcribed into cDNA to serve as template. Imported from immuneACCESS, the table was reduced by TCRdb to in-frame sequences with V and J called. These copies leave out some clones; in studies compared against another copy, an unresolved V gene accounts for under half, and the cause of the remainder is not known. This sample holds about 200,000 clones; less than 45% were observed only once. The ten largest clones represent 0.48% of the sample. This material consisted of CD4+ T cells sorted from blood, taken between weeks 30 and 35, from a patient treated with tofacitinib. Receptors originate from a human donor with alopecia areata.

The chain uses TRBV5-1 and TRBJ2-7; D gene ambiguous. The V gene's germline CDR1 is SGHRS and CDR2 YFSETQ. V lost 0 bases to trimming and J lost 0 bases, with 4 bases between them. The CDR3 runs 13 residues. The CDR3 DNA follows: TGCGCCAGCAGCTTGGGGGCCTCCTACGAGCAGTACTTC. Its protein product is CASSLGASYEQYF.

The chain has TRBV9 and TRBJ2-7; 8 bases fit TRBD2. Germline values: CDR1 SGDLS, CDR2 YYNGEE. After removal of 0 bases from V and 5 bases from J, the junction contained 7 bases not matched to a gene. This CDR3 spans 15 amino acids. The CDR3 bases are TGTGCCAGCAGCGTAGAACCAGCGGGAGTCGACGAGCAGTACTTC. Translating gives CASSVEPAGVDEQYF.

The chain employs TRBV29-1 and TRBJ1-5; 8 bases are a match to TRBD1. V lost 7 bases to trimming and J lost 5 bases; unmatched junction nucleotides: 7. This CDR3 region has 13 residues. The germline V gene has CDR1 SQVTM and CDR2 ANQGSEA. This CDR3 reads CSALDRADQPQHF. For the CDR3, the DNA is TGCAGCGCCCTGGACAGGGCGGATCAGCCCCAGCATTTT. Full variable domain (remainder filled in from reference TRBV29-1 and TRBJ1-5): SAVISQKPSRDICQRGTSLTIQCQVDSQVTMMFWYRQQPGQSLTLIATANQGSEATYESGFVIDKFPISRPNLTFSTLTVSNMSPEDSSIYLCSALDRADQPQHFGDGTRLSIL.

V is TRBV7-2 and J is TRBJ2-2; D may correspond to TRBD1 or TRBD2 (5 bases each). This CDR3 region has 14 residues. Germline CDR1 and CDR2: SGHTA and FQGNSA. Trimming cost V 5 bases and J 6 bases, with 13 bases left between them. The CDR3, as DNA: TGTGCCAGCAGCCAAAAGAGGGACGCCGGGGAGCTGTTTTTT. Its translation: CASSQKRDAGELFF.

There are a few counts of this clone. The rearrangement uses TRBV6-1 and TRBJ1-3; D unresolved. Germline CDR1 MNHNS, CDR2 SASEGT. The V and J ends lost 3 bases and 0 bases respectively, with 9 bases between them. The CDR3 consists of 15 residues. CDR3 residues: CASSDATGSGNTIYF. The CDR3 bases are TGTGCCAGCAGTGACGCAACCGGCTCTGGAAACACCATATATTTT.

The chain carries TRBV27 and TRBJ2-7; D ambiguous. CDR1 MNHEY and CDR2 SMNVEV come from the germline V gene (reference sequence). The length of the CDR3 is 14 residues. With 5 bases removed from V and 2 bases from J, the gap between germline ends came to 13 bases. As DNA, the CDR3 is TGTGCCAGCAGTAACGACCCCCTCGCCTACGAGCAGTACTTC. The encoded protein is CASSNDPLAYEQYF.

The chain is built from TRBV4-1 and TRBJ1-2; 7 positions match TRBD1. CDR3 length equals 14 residues. V dropped 3 bases and J dropped 7; count of bases not matched to a gene: 8. Germline V gives CDR1 MGHRA, CDR2 YSYEKL. Here the CDR3 reads CASSHLTGEAGYTF. The CDR3 DNA follows: TGCGCCAGCAGCCACTTAACAGGGGAGGCTGGCTACACCTTC.

The V call is TRBV5-1, the J call TRBJ2-7; possibly TRBD1 for D (5 bases). Germline CDR1 and CDR2: SGHRS and YFSETQ. The CDR3 totals 15 residues. V shed 1 base and J shed 6 bases, with 17 bases lying between them. For the CDR3, the DNA is TGCGCCAGCAGCTTGACAGGACAACCCTTGGGCGAGCAGTACTTC. It is translated as CASSLTGQPLGEQYF.

This chain links TRBV2 with TRBJ2-3; D may correspond to TRBD1 or TRBD2 (5 bases each). This CDR3 region has 15 residues. V dropped 4 bases and J dropped 6 bases, with 17 bases sitting between them. Per germline, CDR1 SNHLY and CDR2 FYNNEI. The CDR3 region has the DNA TGTGCCAGCAGTGTTAGTTTGGGACGCAAGGATACGCAGTATTTT. Translated: CASSVSLGRKDTQYF. The full variable domain, completed using reference TRBV2 and TRBJ2-3, is EPEVTQTPSHQVTQMGQEVILRCVPISNHLYFYWYRQILGQKVEFLVSFYNNEISEKSEIFDDQFSVERPDGSNFTLKIRSTKLEDSAMYFCASSVSLGRKDTQYFGPGTRLTVL.

V is TRBV12-5 and J is TRBJ2-3; D unresolved. Per the germline V gene, CDR1 is LGHNT and CDR2 is FRNRAP. Trimming shortened V by 4 bases and J by 2 bases, and 10 bases separated the two germline ends. This CDR3 spans 14 amino acids. The CDR3 DNA is TGTGCTAGTGGTTCATGGCAGCCCACAGATACGCAGTATTTT. Its protein product is CASGSWQPTDTQYF. The variable domain in full, completed from reference TRBV12-5 and TRBJ2-3, reads DARVTQTPRHKVTEMGQEVTMRCQPILGHNTVFWYRQTMMQGLELLAYFRNRAPLDDSGMPKDRFSAEMPDATLATLKIQPSEPRDSAVYFCASGSWQPTDTQYFGPGTRLTVL.

In its sample, this clone was seen a few times. The V call is TRBV5-1, the J call TRBJ2-3, with 13 positions matching TRBD2. The CDR3 runs 17 residues. Germline values: CDR1 SGHRS, CDR2 YFSETQ. V gave up 0 bases and J gave up 5 bases; unmatched junction bases: 6. The CDR3 DNA sequence: TGCGCCAGCAGCTTGGCCGGGACTAGCGGGGCGAGAGATACGCAGTATTTT. It codes for CASSLAGTSGARDTQYF.